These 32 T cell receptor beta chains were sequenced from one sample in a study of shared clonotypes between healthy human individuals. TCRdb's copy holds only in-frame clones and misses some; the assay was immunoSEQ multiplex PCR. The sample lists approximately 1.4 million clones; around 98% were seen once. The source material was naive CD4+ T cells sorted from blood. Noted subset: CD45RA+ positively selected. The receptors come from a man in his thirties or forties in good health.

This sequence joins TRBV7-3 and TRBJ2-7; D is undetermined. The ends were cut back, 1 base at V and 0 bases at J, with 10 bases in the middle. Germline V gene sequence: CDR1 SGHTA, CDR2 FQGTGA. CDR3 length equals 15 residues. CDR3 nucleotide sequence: TGTGCCAGCAGCTTAAGGCAGGCCAGCTCCTACGAGCAGTACTTC. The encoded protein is CASSLRQASSYEQYF.

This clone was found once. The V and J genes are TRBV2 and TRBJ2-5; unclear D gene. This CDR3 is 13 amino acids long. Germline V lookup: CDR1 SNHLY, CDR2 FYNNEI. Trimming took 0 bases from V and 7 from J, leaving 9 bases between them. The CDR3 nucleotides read TGTGCCAGCAGTGAAGCTACCTCAGGGACCCAGTACTTC. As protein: CASSEATSGTQYF.

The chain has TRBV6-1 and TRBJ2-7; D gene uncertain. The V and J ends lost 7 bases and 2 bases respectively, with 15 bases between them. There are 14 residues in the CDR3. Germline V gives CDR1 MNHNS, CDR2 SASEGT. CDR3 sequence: CASTGRSYTYEQYF. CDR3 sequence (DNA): TGTGCCAGCACCGGCCGCAGCTATACCTACGAGCAGTACTTC.

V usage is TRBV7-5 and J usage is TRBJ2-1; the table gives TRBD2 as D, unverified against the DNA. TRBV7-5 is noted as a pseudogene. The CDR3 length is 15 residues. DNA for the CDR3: TGTGTCAGAAGCTTATATAGCGGGAGGGCCAATGAGCAGTTCTTC. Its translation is CVRSLYSGRANEQFF.

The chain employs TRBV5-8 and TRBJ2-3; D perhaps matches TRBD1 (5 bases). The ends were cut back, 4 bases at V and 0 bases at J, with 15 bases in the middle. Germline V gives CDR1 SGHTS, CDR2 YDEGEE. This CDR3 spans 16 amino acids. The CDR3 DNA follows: TGTGCCAGCAGCCCCTTTTTTACAGGTAGCACAGATACGCAGTATTTT. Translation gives CASSPFFTGSTDTQYF.

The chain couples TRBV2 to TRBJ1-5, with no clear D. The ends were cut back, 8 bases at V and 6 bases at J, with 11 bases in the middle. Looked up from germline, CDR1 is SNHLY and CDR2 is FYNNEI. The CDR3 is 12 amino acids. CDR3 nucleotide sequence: TGTGCCAGCGCGGTGGGGTCTCAGCCCCAGCATTTT. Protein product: CASAVGSQPQHF.

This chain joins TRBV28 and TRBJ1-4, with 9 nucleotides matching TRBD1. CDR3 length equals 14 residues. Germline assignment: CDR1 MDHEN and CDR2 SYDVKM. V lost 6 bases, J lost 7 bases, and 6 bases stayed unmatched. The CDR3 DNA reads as TGTGCCAGCAGAGACGGGACAGGGAGTGAAAAACTGTTTTTT. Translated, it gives CASRDGTGSEKLFF. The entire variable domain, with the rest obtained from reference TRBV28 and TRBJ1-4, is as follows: DVKVTQSSRYLVKRTGEKVFLECVQDMDHENMFWYRQDPGLGLRLIYFSYDVKMKEKGDIPEGYSVSREKKERFSLILESASTNQTSMYLCASRDGTGSEKLFFGSGTQLSVL.

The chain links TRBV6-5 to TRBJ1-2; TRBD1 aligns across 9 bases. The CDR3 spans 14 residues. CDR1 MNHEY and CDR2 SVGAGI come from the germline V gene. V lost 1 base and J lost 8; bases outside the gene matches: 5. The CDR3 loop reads CASSYFGQGSGYTF. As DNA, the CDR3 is TGTGCCAGCAGTTACTTCGGACAGGGGAGCGGCTACACCTTC.

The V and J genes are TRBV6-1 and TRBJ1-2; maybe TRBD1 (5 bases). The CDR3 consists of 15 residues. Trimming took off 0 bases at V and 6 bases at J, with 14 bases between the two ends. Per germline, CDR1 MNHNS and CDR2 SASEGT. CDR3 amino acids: CASSEAGGVRDGYTF. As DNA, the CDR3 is TGTGCCAGCAGTGAAGCGGGGGGGGTAAGGGATGGCTACACCTTC.

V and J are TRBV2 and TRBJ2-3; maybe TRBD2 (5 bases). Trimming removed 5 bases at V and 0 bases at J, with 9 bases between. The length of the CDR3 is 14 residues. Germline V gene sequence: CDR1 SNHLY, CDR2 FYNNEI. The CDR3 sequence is CASSRRTSTDTQYF. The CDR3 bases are TGTGCCAGCAGTAGGAGGACTAGCACAGATACGCAGTATTTT.

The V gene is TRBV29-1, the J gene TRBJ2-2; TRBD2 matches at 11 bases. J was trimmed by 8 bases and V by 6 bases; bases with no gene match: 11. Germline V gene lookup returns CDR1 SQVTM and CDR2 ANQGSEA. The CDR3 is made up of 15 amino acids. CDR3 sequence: CSVTLLAGVSGELFF. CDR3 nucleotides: TGCAGCGTGACGTTACTAGCGGGAGTATCGGGGGAGCTGTTTTTT.

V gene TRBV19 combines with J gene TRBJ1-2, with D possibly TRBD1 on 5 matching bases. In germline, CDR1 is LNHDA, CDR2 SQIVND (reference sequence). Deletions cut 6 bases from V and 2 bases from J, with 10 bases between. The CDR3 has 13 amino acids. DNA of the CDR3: TGTGCCAGTAGGTACGGGACCAACTATGGCTACACCTTC. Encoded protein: CASRYGTNYGYTF.

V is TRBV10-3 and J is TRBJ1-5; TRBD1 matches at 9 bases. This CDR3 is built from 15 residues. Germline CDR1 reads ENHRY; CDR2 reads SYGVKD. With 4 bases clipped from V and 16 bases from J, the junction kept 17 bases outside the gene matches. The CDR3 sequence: CAISASGQGYKSVHF. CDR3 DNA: TGTGCCATCAGTGCCTCCGGACAGGGGTATAAATCAGTACATTTT.

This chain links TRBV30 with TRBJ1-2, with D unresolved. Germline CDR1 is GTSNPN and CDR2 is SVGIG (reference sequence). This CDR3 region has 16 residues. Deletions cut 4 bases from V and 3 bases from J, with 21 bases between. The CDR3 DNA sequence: TGTGCCTGGAACGCACTAGATGCGGATTTAGACTATGGCTACACCTTC. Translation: CAWNALDADLDYGYTF.

In DNA form, the CDR3 reads TGTGCCACCGAGTTGACGGGATCCTACGAGCAGTACTTC. Its protein product is CATELTGSYEQYF. V usage is TRBV28 and J usage is TRBJ2-7; tentatively, D is TRBD2 (5 bases). Per germline, CDR1 MDHEN and CDR2 SYDVKM. This CDR3 is built from 13 residues. V gave up 10 bases and J gave up 1 base, with 14 bases separating them.

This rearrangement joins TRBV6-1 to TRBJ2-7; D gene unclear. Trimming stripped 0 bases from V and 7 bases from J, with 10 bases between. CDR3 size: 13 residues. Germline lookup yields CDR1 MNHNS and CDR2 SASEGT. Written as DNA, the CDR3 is TGTGCCAGCAGTGAAGCCGCGCCAGGAGAGCAGTACTTC. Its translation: CASSEAAPGEQYF.

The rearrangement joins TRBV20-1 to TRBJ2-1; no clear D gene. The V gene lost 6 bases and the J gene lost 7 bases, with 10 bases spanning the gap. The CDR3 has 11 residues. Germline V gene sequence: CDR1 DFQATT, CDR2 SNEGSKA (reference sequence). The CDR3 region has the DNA TGCAGTGCAGCCTCTAGGAATGAGCAGTTCTTC. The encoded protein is CSAASRNEQFF.

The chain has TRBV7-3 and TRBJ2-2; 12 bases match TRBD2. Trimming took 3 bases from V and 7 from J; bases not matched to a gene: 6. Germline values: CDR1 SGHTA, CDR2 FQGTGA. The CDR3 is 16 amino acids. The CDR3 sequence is CASSLTSGSRGGELFF. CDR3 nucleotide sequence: TGTGCCAGCAGCTTGACTAGCGGGAGTAGAGGCGGGGAGCTGTTTTTT.

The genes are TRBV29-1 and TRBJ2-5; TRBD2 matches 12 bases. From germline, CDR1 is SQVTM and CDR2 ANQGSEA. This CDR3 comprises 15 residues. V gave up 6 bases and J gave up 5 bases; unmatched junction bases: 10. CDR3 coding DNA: TGCAGCGTGTCCGGACTAGCGGGATGGGAGGAGACCCAGTACTTC. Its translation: CSVSGLAGWEETQYF.

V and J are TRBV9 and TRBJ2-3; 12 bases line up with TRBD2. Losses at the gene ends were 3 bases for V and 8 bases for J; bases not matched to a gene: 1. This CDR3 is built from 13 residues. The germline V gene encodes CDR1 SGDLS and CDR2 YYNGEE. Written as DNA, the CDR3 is TGTGCCAGCAGCGCTAGCGGGAGGGGTACGCAGTATTTT. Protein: CASSASGRGTQYF. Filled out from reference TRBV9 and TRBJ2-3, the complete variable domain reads DSGVTQTPKHLITATGQRVTLRCSPRSGDLSVYWYQQSLDQGLQFLIQYYNGEERAKGNILERFSAQQFPDLHSELNLSSLELGDSALYFCASSASGRGTQYFGPGTRLTVL.

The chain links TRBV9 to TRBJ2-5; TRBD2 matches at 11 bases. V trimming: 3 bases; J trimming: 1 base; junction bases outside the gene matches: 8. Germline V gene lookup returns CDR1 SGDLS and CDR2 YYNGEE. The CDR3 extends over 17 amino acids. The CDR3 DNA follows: TGTGCCAGCAGCGCTCAATCGGGACTAGCGGTCCAAGAGACCCAGTACTTC. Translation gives CASSAQSGLAVQETQYF. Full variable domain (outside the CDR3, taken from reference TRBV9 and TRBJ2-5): DSGVTQTPKHLITATGQRVTLRCSPRSGDLSVYWYQQSLDQGLQFLIQYYNGEERAKGNILERFSAQQFPDLHSELNLSSLELGDSALYFCASSAQSGLAVQETQYFGPGTRLLVL.

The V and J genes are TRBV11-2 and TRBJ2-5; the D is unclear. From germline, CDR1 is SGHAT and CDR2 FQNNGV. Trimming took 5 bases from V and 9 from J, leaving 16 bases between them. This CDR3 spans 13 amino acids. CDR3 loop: CASSQDQAHAQYF. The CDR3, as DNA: TGTGCCAGCAGCCAGGACCAGGCCCATGCCCAGTACTTC.

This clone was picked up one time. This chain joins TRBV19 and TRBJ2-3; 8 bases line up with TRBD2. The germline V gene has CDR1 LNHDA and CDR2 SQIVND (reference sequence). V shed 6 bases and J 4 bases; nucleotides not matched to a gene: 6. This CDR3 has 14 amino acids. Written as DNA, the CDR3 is TGTGCCAGTAGCCGGGGGGGTACAGCAGATACGCAGTATTTT. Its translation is CASSRGGTADTQYF. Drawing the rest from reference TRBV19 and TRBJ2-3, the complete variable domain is DGGITQSPKYLFRKEGQNVTLSCEQNLNHDAMYWYRQDPGQGLRLIYYSQIVNDFQKGDIAEGYSVSREKKESFPLTVTSAQKNPTAFYLCASSRGGTADTQYFGPGTRLTVL.

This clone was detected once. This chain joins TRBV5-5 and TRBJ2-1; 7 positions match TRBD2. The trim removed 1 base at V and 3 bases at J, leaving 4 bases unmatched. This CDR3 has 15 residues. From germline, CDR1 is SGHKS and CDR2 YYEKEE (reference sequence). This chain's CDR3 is CASSLRLAVYNEQFF. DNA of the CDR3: TGTGCCAGCAGCTTGCGCCTAGCGGTCTACAATGAGCAGTTCTTC.

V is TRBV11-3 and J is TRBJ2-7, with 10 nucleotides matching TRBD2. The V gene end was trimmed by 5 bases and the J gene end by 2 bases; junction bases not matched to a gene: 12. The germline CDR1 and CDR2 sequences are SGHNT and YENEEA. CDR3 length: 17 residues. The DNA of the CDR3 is TGTGCCAGCAGCCCCCCGAAAGCGGGAGGGGGGACCTACGAGCAGTACTTC. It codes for CASSPPKAGGGTYEQYF.

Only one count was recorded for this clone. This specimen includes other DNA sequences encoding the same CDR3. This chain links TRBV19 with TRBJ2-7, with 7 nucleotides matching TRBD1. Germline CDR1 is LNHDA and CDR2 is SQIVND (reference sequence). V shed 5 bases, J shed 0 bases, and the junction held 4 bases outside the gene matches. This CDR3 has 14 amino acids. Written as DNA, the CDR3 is TGTGCCAGTAGTTACCGGGACAGCTCCTACGAGCAGTACTTC. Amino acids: CASSYRDSSYEQYF.

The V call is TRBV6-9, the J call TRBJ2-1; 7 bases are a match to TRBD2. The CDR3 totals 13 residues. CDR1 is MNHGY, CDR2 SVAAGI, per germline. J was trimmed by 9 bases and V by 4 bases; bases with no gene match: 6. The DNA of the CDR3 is TGTGCCAGCAGTTCCCTAGCGGAGCCTGAGCAGTTCTTC. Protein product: CASSSLAEPEQFF.

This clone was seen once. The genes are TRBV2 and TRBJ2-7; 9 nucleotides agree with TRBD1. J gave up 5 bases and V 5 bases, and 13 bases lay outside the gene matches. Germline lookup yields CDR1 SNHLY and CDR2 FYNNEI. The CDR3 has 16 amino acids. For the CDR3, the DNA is TGTGCCAGCAGTAAACGACCCGGGACAGGGTCCCACGAGCAGTACTTC. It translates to CASSKRPGTGSHEQYF. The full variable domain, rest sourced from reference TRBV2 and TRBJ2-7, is EPEVTQTPSHQVTQMGQEVILRCVPISNHLYFYWYRQILGQKVEFLVSFYNNEISEKSEIFDDQFSVERPDGSNFTLKIRSTKLEDSAMYFCASSKRPGTGSHEQYFGPGTRLTVT.

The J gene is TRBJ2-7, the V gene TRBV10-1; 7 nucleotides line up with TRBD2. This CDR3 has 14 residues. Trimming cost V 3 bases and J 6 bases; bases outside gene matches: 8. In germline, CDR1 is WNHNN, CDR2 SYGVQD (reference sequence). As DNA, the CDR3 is TGCGCCAGCAGTGAAAGGCGGGGGAGCTTCGAGCAGTACTTC. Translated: CASSERRGSFEQYF.

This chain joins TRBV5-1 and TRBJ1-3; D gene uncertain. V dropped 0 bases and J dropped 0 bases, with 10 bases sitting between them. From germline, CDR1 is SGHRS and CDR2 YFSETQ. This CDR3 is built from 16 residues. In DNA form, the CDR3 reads TGCGCCAGCAGCTTGGATCTCAGGAGCTCTGGAAACACCATATATTTT. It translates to CASSLDLRSSGNTIYF.

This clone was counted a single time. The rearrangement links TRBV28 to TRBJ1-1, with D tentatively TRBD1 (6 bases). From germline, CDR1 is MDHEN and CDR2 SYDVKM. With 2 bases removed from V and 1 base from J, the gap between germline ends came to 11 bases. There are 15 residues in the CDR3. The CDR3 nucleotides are TGTGCCAGCAGTTTACAGGGGTGGGGGAACACTGAAGCTTTCTTT. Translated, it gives CASSLQGWGNTEAFF.

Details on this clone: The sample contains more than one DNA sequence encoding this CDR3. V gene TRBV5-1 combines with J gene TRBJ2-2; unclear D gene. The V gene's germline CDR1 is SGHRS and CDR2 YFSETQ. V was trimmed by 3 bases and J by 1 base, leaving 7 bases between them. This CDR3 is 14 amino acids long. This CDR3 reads CASSSRGNTGELFF. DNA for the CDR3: TGCGCCAGCAGCTCGCGTGGGAACACCGGGGAGCTGTTTTTT. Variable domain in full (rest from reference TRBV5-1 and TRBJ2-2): KAGVTQTPRYLIKTRGQQVTLSCSPISGHRSVSWYQQTPGQGLQFLFEYFSETQRNKGNFPGRFSGRQFSNSRSEMNVSTLELGDSALYLCASSSRGNTGELFFGEGSRLTVL.